A single sample gave rise to the 9 T cell receptor beta chains below, sequenced in a study of blood T cell repertoires in COVID-19. TCRdb's table, derived via immunoSEQ multiplex PCR, lists solely in-frame clones and lacks some. The repertoire holds roughly 250,000 clones, roughly 86% seen once, with 1.6% in the top ten. The sequencing sample was made of PBMCs or T cells enriched from blood (not recorded which). The receptors originated from a woman between 45 and 65 years old who had recovered from COVID-19.

The rearrangement joins TRBV3-1 (or the pseudogene TRBV3-2) to TRBJ2-1; 10 bases are a match to TRBD2. The CDR3 contains 15 residues. V shed 6 bases, J shed 5 bases, and the junction held 7 bases outside the gene matches. Germline values: CDR1 LGHDT, CDR2 YNNKEL (reference sequence). The CDR3 DNA reads as TGTGCCAGCAGTAGAACCGGGACTAGCGACAATGAGCAGTTCTTC. This sequence encodes CASSRTGTSDNEQFF.

The genes are TRBV2 and TRBJ1-2; D call uncertain. The CDR3 totals 11 residues. With 5 bases removed from V and 7 bases from J, the gap between germline ends came to 8 bases. Germline CDR1 reads SNHLY; CDR2 reads FYNNEI. DNA for the CDR3: TGTGCCAGCAGTAGCTCGCGTGGCTACACCTTC. Its protein is CASSSSRGYTF. Together with reference TRBV2 and TRBJ1-2, the CDR3 gives the full variable domain: EPEVTQTPSHQVTQMGQEVILRCVPISNHLYFYWYRQILGQKVEFLVSFYNNEISEKSEIFDDQFSVERPDGSNFTLKIRSTKLEDSAMYFCASSSSRGYTFGSGTRLTVV.

The V call is TRBV6-5, the J call TRBJ1-1, with 7 bases matching TRBD1. This CDR3 is built from 14 residues. V trimming: 2 bases; J trimming: 5 bases; junction bases outside the gene matches: 5. Germline CDR1 is MNHEY and CDR2 is SVGAGI. Here the CDR3 reads CASSYAQGRTEAFF. CDR3 nucleotide sequence: TGTGCCAGCAGTTACGCACAGGGGCGGACTGAAGCTTTCTTT.

The CDR3 region has the DNA TGCGCCAGCAGCCCCGGGACAGGGATCCTAGCGGGAGTCACAGATACGCAGTATTTT. It codes for CASSPGTGILAGVTDTQYF. V is TRBV5-1 and J is TRBJ2-3; TRBD2 might be the D (10 bases). CDR1 is SGHRS, CDR2 YFSETQ, per germline. Between the trimmed V and J ends, which lost 4 bases and 2 bases, there was a span of 26 bases. The CDR3 extends over 19 amino acids.

The chain has TRBV7-8 and TRBJ2-7, with 7 bases aligning to TRBD2. In germline, CDR1 is SGHVS, CDR2 FQNEAQ. The CDR3 spans 16 residues. The V segment lost 0 bases and the J segment 3 bases; nucleotides outside the gene matches: 8. The CDR3 DNA sequence: TGTGCCAGCAGCTTAGCCCCGCAGGGAGGGTTCTACGAGCAGTACTTC. It encodes CASSLAPQGGFYEQYF.

The J gene is TRBJ2-2, the V gene TRBV27; possibly TRBD1 for D (6 bases). V lost 2 bases to trimming and J lost 6 bases, with 7 bases between them. The CDR3 contains 13 residues. CDR1 is MNHEY, CDR2 SMNVEV, per germline (reference sequence). As DNA, the CDR3 is TGTGCCAGCAGTTTACAGGGGTCCGGGGAGCTGTTTTTT. Its protein product is CASSLQGSGELFF.

The chain employs TRBV28 and TRBJ1-1, with TRBD1 matching over 7 bases. CDR3 size: 15 residues. In germline, CDR1 is MDHEN, CDR2 SYDVKM. The ends lost 1 base at V and 6 bases at J; junction bases unmatched: 8. Written as DNA, the CDR3 is TGTGCCAGCAGTTTATCCCCATCGACAGGGTCTGAAGCTTTCTTT. This codes for CASSLSPSTGSEAFF.

This chain connects TRBV5-4 to TRBJ1-3; TRBD1 aligns across 8 bases. The CDR3 loop spans 17 amino acids. J gave up 1 base and V 3 bases, and 9 bases lay outside the gene matches. Per the germline V gene, CDR1 is SGHNT and CDR2 is YYREEE (reference sequence). CDR3 sequence reads: CASSWGTGGKSGNTIYF. The DNA for the CDR3 is TGTGCCAGCAGCTGGGGAACAGGGGGGAAATCTGGAAACACCATATATTTT.

The chain links TRBV28 to TRBJ2-3, with D possibly being TRBD1 (5 bases). V was trimmed by 11 bases and J by 5 bases, leaving 11 bases between them. The CDR3 spans 11 residues. CDR1 MDHEN and CDR2 SYDVKM come from the germline V gene. This chain's CDR3 is CAGARGDTQYF. As DNA, the CDR3 is TGTGCCGGGGCCCGCGGAGATACGCAGTATTTT.